This entry lists 3 T cell receptor beta chains sequenced from one sample in a study of CD8 T cells in Susac syndrome. It was with random hexamers that about 0.45 to 1 ug RNA was reverse transcribed. TCRdb ran MiXCR on the immunoSEQ multiplex PCR reads and lists one entry per CDR3 protein. The top ten hold roughly 0.12% of the sample, which has 100,000 to 150,000 distinct CDR3 sequences, about 95% seen once. Sequencing was performed on CD4+ T cells from PBMCs. The receptors originated from a human donor in good health.

The genes are TRBV5-6 and TRBJ2-1; TRBD1 matches at 7 bases. With V trimmed by 7 bases and J by 0 bases, 19 bases remained unmatched. This CDR3 region has 19 residues. Germline CDR1 reads SGHDT; CDR2 reads YYEEEE. The CDR3 region has the DNA TGTGCCAGCGTTCAGACAGGGCTAAATTTGGGGAGCTCCTACAATGAGCAGTTCTTC. Translating it yields CASVQTGLNLGSSYNEQFF. Full variable domain (outside the CDR3, taken from reference TRBV5-6 and TRBJ2-1): DAGVTQSPTHLIKTRGQQVTLRCSPKSGHDTVSWYQQALGQGPQFIFQYYEEEERQRGNFPDRFSGHQFPNYSSELNVNALLLGDSALYLCASVQTGLNLGSSYNEQFFGPGTRLTVL.

DNA for the CDR3: TGTGCCACCCGGTGGGGGATCGGCTACACCTTC. Translation gives CATRWGIGYTF. The chain uses TRBV7-9 and TRBJ1-2; D might be TRBD1 (5 bases). Looked up from germline, CDR1 is SEHNR and CDR2 is FQNEAQ (reference sequence). CDR3 length: 11 residues. V lost 10 bases to trimming and J lost 8 bases, with 14 bases between them.

The chain uses TRBV11-1 and TRBJ2-2; D unresolved. Germline lookup yields CDR1 SGHAT and CDR2 FQDESV (reference sequence). Trimming removed 7 bases at V and 5 bases at J, with 14 bases between. This CDR3 has 14 residues. The DNA for the CDR3 is TGTGCCAGCACCCCCAGACGGCAGACCGGGGAGCTGTTTTTT. Residues: CASTPRRQTGELFF.